Listed here are 11 T cell receptor beta chains from one sample, sequenced in a study of T cell repertoires in cytomegalovirus infection. TCRdb re-called the reads through MiXCR, storing one row per CDR3 protein. The sample consists of more than 200,000 distinct CDR3 sequences, around 9% of them appearing once. Material: PBMCs. The receptors come from a human donor in good health (CMV status not recorded). Some clones in this sample may be carry-over from other donors' samples.

This clonotype was counted many times. The chain links TRBV28 to TRBJ2-7; TRBD1 matches at 9 bases. After removal of 7 bases from V and 5 bases from J, the junction contained 12 bases not matched to a gene. This CDR3 region has 15 residues. Germline CDR1 MDHEN, CDR2 SYDVKM. CDR3 coding DNA: TGTGCCAGCATCTCAGGGACAGGGTACCACCACGAGCAGTACTTC. This sequence encodes CASISGTGYHHEQYF.

The chain combines TRBV19 with TRBJ2-5; tentative D call: TRBD1 (5 bases). V was cut by 5 bases and J by 2 bases, with 9 bases left in between. The CDR3 spans 13 residues. Germline CDR1 and CDR2: LNHDA and SQIVND (reference sequence). The CDR3 here is CASSLTAQETQYF. The DNA of the CDR3 is TGTGCCAGTAGTCTGACAGCACAAGAGACCCAGTACTTC.

This clonotype was seen repeatedly, ten times or more. The genes are TRBV29-1 and TRBJ2-5; D is uncertain. This CDR3 has 14 amino acids. V was trimmed by 1 base and J by 1 base, leaving 10 bases between them. Germline V gene lookup returns CDR1 SQVTM and CDR2 ANQGSEA. The CDR3 bases are TGCAGCGTTGAAGCGGGCGGATTCCAAGAGACCCAGTACTTC. Encoded protein: CSVEAGGFQETQYF.

CDR3 sequence (DNA): TGCAGTGCTCCGCTTACTCCCGGGACTACAGAGACCCAGTACTTC. The encoded protein is CSAPLTPGTTETQYF. The chain has TRBV20-1 and TRBJ2-5; 7 bases are a match to TRBD2. Trimming cost V 5 bases and J 4 bases; bases outside gene matches: 13. The CDR3 has 15 residues. CDR1 is DFQATT and CDR2 is SNEGSKA in the germline V gene (reference sequence).

This clonotype was found many times. The chain links TRBV7-2 to TRBJ1-1; D not certain. The CDR3 sequence is 14 residues long. V lost 1 base and J 1 base, leaving 7 bases between the germline ends. Per the germline V gene, CDR1 is SGHTA and CDR2 is FQGNSA. CDR3 loop: CASSLVPKNTEAFF. The CDR3 bases are TGTGCCAGCAGCTTAGTTCCTAAGAACACTGAAGCTTTCTTT.

This clonotype has just a few counts. The rearrangement uses TRBV5-1 and TRBJ2-1, with D unclear. The V and J ends lost 4 bases and 2 bases respectively, with 16 bases between them. The germline V gene has CDR1 SGHRS and CDR2 YFSETQ. The CDR3 covers 16 residues. In DNA, the CDR3 is TGCGCCAGCAGCCTCGAGACCACGAGGACCTACAATGAGCAGTTCTTC. Protein product: CASSLETTRTYNEQFF.

This clonotype appeared once. The chain uses TRBV4-2 and TRBJ1-4; the D is unclear. CDR3 size: 15 residues. Germline V gives CDR1 LGHNA, CDR2 YNFKEQ. With 1 base removed from V and 5 bases from J, the gap between germline ends came to 11 bases. In nucleotides, the CDR3 is TGTGCCAGCAGCCAAGGACCCGGGGAGAATGAAAAACTGTTTTTT. It codes for CASSQGPGENEKLFF.

This clonotype was counted ten times or more. The chain uses TRBV7-2 and TRBJ2-2; no clear D gene. The CDR3 spans 14 residues. The V end lost 7 bases, the J end lost 4 bases, and 13 bases lay between the germline ends. CDR1 and CDR2 from the germline V gene are SGHTA and FQGNSA. The CDR3 nucleotides are TGTGCCAGCACTATGAAGTACCGCACCGGGGAGCTGTTTTTT. It translates to CASTMKYRTGELFF.

This clonotype has at least ten counts. The rearrangement links TRBV11-3 to TRBJ2-2, with 8 nucleotides matching TRBD2. J lost 1 base, V lost 4 bases, and 8 bases had no gene match. The CDR3 sequence is 17 residues long. Germline V lookup: CDR1 SGHNT, CDR2 YENEEA. The CDR3 reads CASSSTSGGQNTGELFF. Here the CDR3 DNA reads TGTGCCAGCAGCTCCACGAGCGGGGGACAGAACACCGGGGAGCTGTTTTTT. Full variable domain (remainder filled in from reference TRBV11-3 and TRBJ2-2): EAGVVQSPRYKIIEKKQPVAFWCNPISGHNTLYWYLQNLGQGPELLIRYENEEAVDDSQLPKDRFSAERLKGVDSTLKIQPAELGDSAVYLCASSSTSGGQNTGELFFGEGSRLTVL.

This clonotype was seen many times. This chain joins TRBV20-1 and TRBJ2-7; 7 bases align to TRBD1. The V and J ends lost 6 bases and 4 bases, in that order; junction bases with no gene match: 6. Germline-derived CDR1 and CDR2 are DFQATT and SNEGSKA (reference sequence). This CDR3 is built from 12 residues. The CDR3 protein is CSATGQLYEQYF. CDR3 DNA sequence: TGCAGTGCAACGGGACAGCTATACGAGCAGTACTTC.

This clonotype was recorded at least ten times. The CDR3 sequence is CASSEVATGKGYTF. The CDR3 nucleotides read TGTGCCAGCAGTGAAGTTGCGACAGGGAAGGGCTACACCTTC. The chain has TRBV6-1 and TRBJ1-2; TRBD1 matches 7 bases. The CDR3 extends over 14 amino acids. The V gene's germline CDR1 is MNHNS and CDR2 SASEGT. The V and J ends lost 1 base and 8 bases, in that order; junction bases with no gene match: 7.